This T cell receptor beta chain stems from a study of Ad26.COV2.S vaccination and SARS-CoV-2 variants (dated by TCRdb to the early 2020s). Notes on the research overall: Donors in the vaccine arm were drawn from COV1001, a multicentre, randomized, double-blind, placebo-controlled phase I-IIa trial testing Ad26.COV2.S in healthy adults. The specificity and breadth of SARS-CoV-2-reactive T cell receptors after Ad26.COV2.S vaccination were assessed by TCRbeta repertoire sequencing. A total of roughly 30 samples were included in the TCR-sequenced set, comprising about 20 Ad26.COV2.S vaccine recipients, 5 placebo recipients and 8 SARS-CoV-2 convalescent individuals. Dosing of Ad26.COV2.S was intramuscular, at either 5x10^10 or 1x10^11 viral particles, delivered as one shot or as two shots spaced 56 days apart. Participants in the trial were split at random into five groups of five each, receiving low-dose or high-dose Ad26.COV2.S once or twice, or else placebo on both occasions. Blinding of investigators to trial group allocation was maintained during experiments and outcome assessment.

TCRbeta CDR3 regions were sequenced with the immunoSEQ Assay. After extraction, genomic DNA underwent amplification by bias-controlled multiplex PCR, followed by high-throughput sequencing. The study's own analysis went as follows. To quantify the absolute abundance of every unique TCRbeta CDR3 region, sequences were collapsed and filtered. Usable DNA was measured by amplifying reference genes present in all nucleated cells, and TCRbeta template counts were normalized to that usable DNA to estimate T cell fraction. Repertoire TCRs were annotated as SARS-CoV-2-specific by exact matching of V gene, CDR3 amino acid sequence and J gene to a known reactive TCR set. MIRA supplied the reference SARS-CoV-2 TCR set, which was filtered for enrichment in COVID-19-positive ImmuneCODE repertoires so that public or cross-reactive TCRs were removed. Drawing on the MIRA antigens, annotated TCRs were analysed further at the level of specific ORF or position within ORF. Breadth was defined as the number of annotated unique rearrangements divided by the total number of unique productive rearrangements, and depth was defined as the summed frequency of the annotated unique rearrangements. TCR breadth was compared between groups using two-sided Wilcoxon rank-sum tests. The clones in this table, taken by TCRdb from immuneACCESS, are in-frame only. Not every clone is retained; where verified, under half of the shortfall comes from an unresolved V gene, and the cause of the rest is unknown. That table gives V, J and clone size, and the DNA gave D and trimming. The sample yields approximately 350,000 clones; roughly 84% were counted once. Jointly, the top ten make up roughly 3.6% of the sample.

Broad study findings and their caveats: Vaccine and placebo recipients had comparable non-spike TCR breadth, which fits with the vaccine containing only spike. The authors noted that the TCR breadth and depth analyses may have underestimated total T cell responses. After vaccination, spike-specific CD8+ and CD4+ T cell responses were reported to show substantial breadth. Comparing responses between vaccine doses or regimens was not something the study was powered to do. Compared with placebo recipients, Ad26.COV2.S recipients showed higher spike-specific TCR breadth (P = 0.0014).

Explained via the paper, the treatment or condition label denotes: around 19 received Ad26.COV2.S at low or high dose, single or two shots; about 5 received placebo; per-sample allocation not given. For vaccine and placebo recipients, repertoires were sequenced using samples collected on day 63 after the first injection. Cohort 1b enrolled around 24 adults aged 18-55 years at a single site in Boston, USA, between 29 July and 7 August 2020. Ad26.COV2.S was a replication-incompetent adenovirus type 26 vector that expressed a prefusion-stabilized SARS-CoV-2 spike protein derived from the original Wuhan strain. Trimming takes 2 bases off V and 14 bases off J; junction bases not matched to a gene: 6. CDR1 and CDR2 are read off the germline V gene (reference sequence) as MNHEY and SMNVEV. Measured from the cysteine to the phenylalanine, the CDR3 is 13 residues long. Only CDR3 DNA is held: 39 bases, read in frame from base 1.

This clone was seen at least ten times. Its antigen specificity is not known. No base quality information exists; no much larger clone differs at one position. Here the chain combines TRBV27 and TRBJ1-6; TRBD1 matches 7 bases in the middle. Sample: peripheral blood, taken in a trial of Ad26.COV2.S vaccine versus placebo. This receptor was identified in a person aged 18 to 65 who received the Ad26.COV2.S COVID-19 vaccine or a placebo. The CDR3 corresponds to CASSLVQGGSLHF. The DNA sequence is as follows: TGTGCCAGCAGTTTAGTTCAGGGGGGATCCCTCCACTTT.